Listed here is a single T cell receptor (beta chain). The antigen is unknown. These data are taken from a study of shared clonotypes between healthy human individuals. Study-wide results and caveats: The researchers took only blood, and tissue repertoires probably look different.

V was pared by 7 bases and J by 5 bases, with 15 bases between. CDR1 and CDR2 from the germline V gene are SGHTA and FQGNSA. This CDR3 is 15 amino acids long. Deep was the level at which the assay was run. Across several immunoSEQ plates, the genomic DNA of each subset was split evenly. The input for sorted-subset replicate PCRs was roughly 180 ng DNA, about 29,000 T cell genomes. Sequencing was performed with immunoSEQ multiplex PCR; in TCRdb, only in-frame clones are kept and a portion is missing. This sample has some 900,000 clones, with about 80% found just once. This clonotype was sampled from a young man in good health. The sequencing sample was made of memory CD4+ T cells sorted from blood. Subset noted: CD45RA-negative fraction. V and J are TRBV7-2 and TRBJ1-6, with D unresolved. CDR3 sequence reads: CASTELSLNNSPLHF. The DNA for the CDR3 is TGTGCCAGCACCGAACTCAGCCTGAATAATTCACCCCTCCACTTT.